Listed below are T cell receptor beta chains from one sample, sequenced in a study of control samples from healthy donors and cancer patients. Assay used: immunoSEQ multiplex PCR; TCRdb lists only in-frame clones, some missing. The sample carries 150,000 or so clones, approximately 93% recorded once. Sequencing used blood. Receptors were obtained from a man between 18 and 35 years old in good health. Each CDR3 is given without its conserved first and last residue. Fields, in order: V gene, J gene, CDR3 protein.

v_call: TRBV11-3; j_call: TRBJ2-1; cdr3_aa: ASSLDRRGGPNEQF
v_call: TRBV4-2; j_call: TRBJ1-1; cdr3_aa: ASSQVGGPTEAF
v_call: TRBV28; j_call: TRBJ1-1; cdr3_aa: ASSPPLGETPEAF
v_call: TRBV27; j_call: TRBJ2-7; cdr3_aa: ASSLRPALSSYEQY
v_call: TRBV2; j_call: TRBJ2-3; cdr3_aa: ASRLSGRAADTQY
v_call: TRBV30; j_call: TRBJ2-5; cdr3_aa: AWSTGTGEETQY
v_call: TRBV5-4; j_call: TRBJ1-2; cdr3_aa: ASSLGQVAT
v_call: TRBV18; j_call: TRBJ2-1; cdr3_aa: ASSPRTGLNEQF
v_call: TRBV11-2; j_call: TRBJ2-7; cdr3_aa: ASSLGAGRSYEQY
v_call: TRBV7-2; j_call: TRBJ2-1; cdr3_aa: ASSLTNPWGNEQF
v_call: TRBV4-1; j_call: TRBJ2-7; cdr3_aa: ASSQVQGSTYEQY
v_call: TRBV28; j_call: TRBJ2-5; cdr3_aa: ASSLGGHNQETQY
v_call: TRBV5-6; j_call: TRBJ2-2; cdr3_aa: ASSLAGVTGELF
v_call: TRBV4-1; j_call: TRBJ1-1; cdr3_aa: ASSQQTRGYTEAF
v_call: TRBV19; j_call: TRBJ2-1; cdr3_aa: ASRRTGPNNEQF
v_call: TRBV30; j_call: TRBJ1-4; cdr3_aa: AWRGGEKLF
v_call: TRBV25-1; j_call: TRBJ1-1; cdr3_aa: ASKQGVSTEAF
v_call: TRBV7-9; j_call: TRBJ1-1; cdr3_aa: ASSWNTEAF
v_call: TRBV6-2/TRBV6-3; j_call: TRBJ2-7; cdr3_aa: ASSLPPATGEQY
v_call: TRBV13; j_call: TRBJ2-1; cdr3_aa: ASSLDVGLSSYNEQF
v_call: TRBV21-1; j_call: TRBJ2-7; cdr3_aa: ASSKDGGKSDEQY
v_call: TRBV30; j_call: TRBJ2-1; cdr3_aa: AWTSGTSGMNEQF
v_call: TRBV28; j_call: TRBJ2-7; cdr3_aa: ASSSLGQDYHEQY
v_call: TRBV10-2; j_call: TRBJ2-2; cdr3_aa: ASTNNQGGELF
v_call: TRBV19; j_call: TRBJ1-1; cdr3_aa: ASSILRGSMNTEAF
v_call: TRBV9; j_call: TRBJ1-2; cdr3_aa: ASSVGTNYGYT
v_call: TRBV2; j_call: TRBJ2-1; cdr3_aa: ASSSRDRGNEQF
v_call: TRBV3-1/TRBV3-2; j_call: TRBJ1-1; cdr3_aa: ASSQVRTRLNTEAF
v_call: TRBV6-2/TRBV6-3; j_call: TRBJ2-5; cdr3_aa: ASSYSIETQY
v_call: TRBV19; j_call: TRBJ1-1; cdr3_aa: ASNTGTQRTEAF
v_call: TRBV28; j_call: TRBJ1-4; cdr3_aa: ASSFLDRPTNEKLF
v_call: TRBV6-5; j_call: TRBJ1-2; cdr3_aa: ASSYSTGNGYT